Given below is one TCR beta chain in context. Its antigen has not been determined. No clone much larger than this one lies a single base away; base qualities are absent. This entry belongs to a study of graft-versus-host responses after intestinal transplantation (dated by TCRdb to the early 2020s). Concerning the study at large: Recipients received multivisceral, liver-intestinal, or isolated intestinal transplants. The cohort enrolled 20 to 30 intestinal transplant recipients including one retransplant, and a few patients lacking pretransplant specimens were excluded. All recipients received anti-thymocyte globulin induction followed by maintenance tacrolimus and steroids for about three years. A peak of at least 4% donor T cells among recipient peripheral blood mononuclear cells was the definition used for donor T cell macrochimerism. Samples from a few later patients were sequenced in-house on an Illumina MiSeq with MiXCR processing rather than by the commercial service. Alloreactive clones were identified by sequencing pre-transplant mixed lymphocyte reaction products and comparing these products with unstimulated pre-transplant donor and recipient T cells. After intestinal transplantation, graft-versus-host and host-versus-graft alloreactive T cell clones were followed in the graft, circulation and bone marrow using bulk TCR-beta CDR3 sequencing.

Study-level results and caveats: Early after transplant, declines in HvG clones were associated with peak levels of circulating GvH clones. Patients with donor T cell macrochimerism had high GvH to HvG T cell clonal ratios in their allografts. Conclusions were limited by the relatively low number and heterogeneity of intestinal transplant patients. GvH clones were detected in recipient bone marrow, and some appeared earlier in ileal mucosa or blood, consistent with an intestinal mucosal origin.

The protocol used for the library was the immunoSEQ multiplex PCR assay. For most patients, genomic DNA was isolated with the Qiagen DNeasy Blood and Tissue Kit and sent frozen to Adaptive Biotechnologies for TCR sequencing. For most patients, high-throughput TCR-beta CDR3 sequencing of genomic DNA was performed by Adaptive Biotechnologies. On the study's bioinformatics: Adaptive's ImmunoSEQ software supplied the TCR sequencing data for under 20 patients, while MiXCR and VDJtools were used to process a few other patients. CD4 versus CD8 sorting errors were corrected by removing sequences found in both subsets at a frequency ratio below 5:1. CDR3 nucleotide sequences shared between donor and recipient were removed because their origin could not be assigned. Alloreactive clones required at least 2-fold expansion over unstimulated cells and minimum CFSE-low frequency of 0.002% (template counts) or 0.001% (read counts). Clones were considered mappable if detected in sequenced pre-transplant spleen, lymph node, or MLR CFSE-low populations of the donor or recipient. The cumulative frequency of alloreactive clones was calculated as a percentage of all sequences, weighted by copy number. Entries here come from immuneACCESS through TCRdb and include only in-frame sequences with V and J called. Some clones fail to appear in such tables; in the studies checked, an unresolved V gene covers under half of the shortfall, and the cause of the remainder is unknown. Clone size and the V and J calls come from that table; the DNA yielded D and trimming. The sample data list 130,000 to 150,000 clones, and approximately 91% of these were observed just once. Roughly 0.19% of the sample is held by the ten biggest clonotypes.

Read against the paper, the sample's time point label means: cells obtained before transplantation from donor or recipient. CD3+CD4+ and CD3+CD8+ populations were FACS-sorted from unstimulated pre-transplant donor and recipient cells taken from spleen or lymph nodes. The TCR was taken from a human donor who received an intestinal transplant. Sequencing used unstimulated CD4+ T cells sorted from spleen or lymph node cells, obtained before intestinal transplant.

The DNA reads TGTGCCAGCAAGCGAACCGGCGGTGAGCAGTTCTTC. Translated, this is CASKRTGGEQFF. The chain links TRBV28 with TRBJ2-1, with the D gene too uncertain to name. From the germline V gene, CDR1 is MDHEN and CDR2 is SYDVKM. V is cut by 7 bases and J by 9 bases, and the space between the germline ends is 13 bases. The CDR3 runs 12 amino acids, cysteine and phenylalanine included. CDR3 DNA is the only sequence kept; it has 36 bases, read in frame from the first base.